These T cell receptor beta chains were read from a single sample in a study of cytomegalovirus exposure and HLA in healthy donors. Sequencing was performed with immunoSEQ multiplex PCR; in TCRdb, only in-frame clones are kept and a portion is missing. Among about 160,000 clones, roughly 71% were seen once, and the ten largest hold about 2.7%. Sequencing was carried out using PBMCs. Receptors were obtained from a woman between 45 and 60 years old in good health and CMV-seropositive. Each CDR3 is given with its conserved first and last residue. D genes are given only for firm matches. Only some rows state a clone size, as once, few, many or a class for expanded clones.

v_gene: TRBV2
d_gene: NA
abundance: NA
j_gene: TRBJ2-4
CDR3nt: TGTGCCAGCAGTGAAAACCGGGACTCAAACATTCAGTACTTC
CDR3aa: CASSENRDSNIQYF

v_gene: TRBV11-1
d_gene: NA
abundance: NA
j_gene: TRBJ1-4
CDR3nt: TGTGCCAGCAGCTTAGGCGGTGCAACTAATGAAAAACTGTTTTTT
CDR3aa: CASSLGGATNEKLFF

v_gene: TRBV2
d_gene: NA
abundance: NA
j_gene: TRBJ2-1
CDR3nt: TGTGCCAGCAGGGGGACTTATGGGAATGAGCAGTTCTTC
CDR3aa: CASRGTYGNEQFF

v_gene: TRBV2
d_gene: TRBD1
abundance: once
j_gene: TRBJ1-4
CDR3nt: TGTGCCAGCAGGGGGGACAGGGAGCGGGAAAAACTGTTTTTT
CDR3aa: CASRGDREREKLFF

v_gene: TRBV25-1
d_gene: NA
abundance: few
j_gene: TRBJ1-1
CDR3nt: TGTGCCAGCAGTGGGGGGGTTGGGACTGAAGCTTTCTTT
CDR3aa: CASSGGVGTEAFF

v_gene: TRBV9
d_gene: TRBD1
abundance: NA
j_gene: TRBJ2-3
CDR3nt: TGTGCCAGCAGCGTAGACAGGGGGTTACCCACAGATACGCAGTATTTT
CDR3aa: CASSVDRGLPTDTQYF

v_gene: TRBV2
d_gene: TRBD2
abundance: NA
j_gene: TRBJ2-5
CDR3nt: TGTGCCAGCAGCAGGGGACTAGCGGGTCCGAGAGGAGAGACCCAGTACTTC
CDR3aa: CASSRGLAGPRGETQYF

v_gene: TRBV4-2
d_gene: NA
abundance: NA
j_gene: TRBJ1-2
CDR3nt: TGTGCCAGCAGCCAACTGGCGGGGGTCGGGCAGGGCTACACCTTC
CDR3aa: CASSQLAGVGQGYTF

v_gene: TRBV28
d_gene: NA
abundance: NA
j_gene: TRBJ1-2
CDR3nt: TGTGCCAGCGTGTCGTCATCTGGCTGGAACTATGGCTACACCTTC
CDR3aa: CASVSSSGWNYGYTF

v_gene: TRBV15
d_gene: TRBD2
abundance: NA
j_gene: TRBJ2-3
CDR3nt: TGTGCCACCAGCAGAGATATAGCGGGGGGGCGGGGAGATACGCAGTATTTT
CDR3aa: CATSRDIAGGRGDTQYF

v_gene: TRBV15
d_gene: NA
abundance: NA
j_gene: TRBJ2-1
CDR3nt: TGTGCCACCAGCAGAGATATGACTACCGGACGCAATGAGCAGTTCTTC
CDR3aa: CATSRDMTTGRNEQFF

v_gene: TRBV27
d_gene: NA
abundance: NA
j_gene: TRBJ2-7
CDR3nt: TGTGCCAGCAGTACTAGCTACGAGCAGTACTTC
CDR3aa: CASSTSYEQYF

v_gene: TRBV30
d_gene: TRBD1
abundance: NA
j_gene: TRBJ1-2
CDR3nt: TGTGCCTGGAACCAAGGACAGGGGAGCTATGGCTACACCTTC
CDR3aa: CAWNQGQGSYGYTF

v_gene: TRBV2
d_gene: NA
abundance: NA
j_gene: TRBJ2-7
CDR3nt: TGTGCCAGCGATTCGGACGACTACGAGCAGTACTTC
CDR3aa: CASDSDDYEQYF

v_gene: TRBV9
d_gene: NA
abundance: NA
j_gene: TRBJ1-5
CDR3nt: TGTGCCAGCAGCGTAGGTAAGGGAGGCAATCAGCCCCAGCATTTT
CDR3aa: CASSVGKGGNQPQHF

v_gene: TRBV18
d_gene: NA
abundance: NA
j_gene: TRBJ2-2
CDR3nt: TGTGCCAGCTCACCCAACGAGTCTTCCGGGGAGCTGTTTTTT
CDR3aa: CASSPNESSGELFF

v_gene: TRBV5-1
d_gene: NA
abundance: few
j_gene: TRBJ1-1
CDR3nt: TGCGCCAGCAGCCCACTGGGGGTCGACGGGGGACCTGAAGCTTTCTTT
CDR3aa: CASSPLGVDGGPEAFF

v_gene: TRBV7-9
d_gene: NA
abundance: NA
j_gene: TRBJ1-2
CDR3nt: TGTGTCATGGCTCAGGGGCGCGATAACTATGGCTACACCTTC
CDR3aa: CVMAQGRDNYGYTF

v_gene: TRBV7-6
d_gene: TRBD2
abundance: NA
j_gene: TRBJ2-5
CDR3nt: TGTGCCAGCAGCTTCGGGATAGCGGGGCCCCTACAAGAGATCCAGTACTTC
CDR3aa: CASSFGIAGPLQEIQYF

v_gene: TRBV1
d_gene: NA
abundance: NA
j_gene: TRBJ1-6
CDR3nt: TGCACCAGCAGCCAAGAACCAGGACAGGGTGCCTATAATTCACCCCTCCACTTT
CDR3aa: CTSSQEPGQGAYNSPLHF

v_gene: TRBV14
d_gene: TRBD2
abundance: NA
j_gene: TRBJ2-7
CDR3nt: TGTGCCAGCAGCCCCCCGGGGGGTCGGTCCTACGAGCAGTACTTC
CDR3aa: CASSPPGGRSYEQYF

v_gene: TRBV18
d_gene: NA
abundance: NA
j_gene: TRBJ1-6
CDR3nt: TGTGCCAGCTCACCCGACGGGACAAGCTATAATTCACCCCTCCACTTT
CDR3aa: CASSPDGTSYNSPLHF

v_gene: TRBV18
d_gene: TRBD1
abundance: NA
j_gene: TRBJ1-5
CDR3nt: TGTGCCAGCTCAGGACAGGGCGACGATCAGCCCCAGCATTTT
CDR3aa: CASSGQGDDQPQHF

v_gene: TRBV30
d_gene: TRBD1
abundance: NA
j_gene: TRBJ2-5
CDR3nt: TGTGCCTGGAGCCAAAACAGGGGGCGGGGGGAGACCCAGTACTTC
CDR3aa: CAWSQNRGRGETQYF

v_gene: TRBV7-2
d_gene: TRBD2
abundance: NA
j_gene: TRBJ2-1
CDR3nt: TGTGCCAGCAGCCCTCGGGGGACTAAGAACAATGAGCAGTTCTTC
CDR3aa: CASSPRGTKNNEQFF

v_gene: TRBV4-1
d_gene: TRBD2
abundance: NA
j_gene: TRBJ2-7
CDR3nt: TGCGCCAGCAGCCAAGGTAGCGGGGGGCCGTACTACGAGCAGTACTTC
CDR3aa: CASSQGSGGPYYEQYF

v_gene: TRBV4-1
d_gene: NA
abundance: NA
j_gene: TRBJ2-2
CDR3nt: TGCGCCAGCAGCCGCCCGGGTTCCAACACCGGGGAGCTGTTTTTT
CDR3aa: CASSRPGSNTGELFF

v_gene: TRBV29-1
d_gene: NA
abundance: NA
j_gene: TRBJ2-1
CDR3nt: TGCAGCGTTGATTCGGGGTCCGGGAGAAACAATGAGCAGTTCTTC
CDR3aa: CSVDSGSGRNNEQFF

v_gene: TRBV5-6
d_gene: NA
abundance: NA
j_gene: TRBJ1-1
CDR3nt: TGTGCCAGCAGCTACTCGAACACTGAAGCTTTCTTT
CDR3aa: CASSYSNTEAFF

v_gene: TRBV2
d_gene: TRBD2
abundance: once
j_gene: TRBJ2-1
CDR3nt: TGTGCCAGCGCGCGGGGGGGCTCCTACAATGAGCAGTTCTTC
CDR3aa: CASARGGSYNEQFF

v_gene: TRBV19
d_gene: NA
abundance: NA
j_gene: TRBJ1-2
CDR3nt: TGTGCCAGTAGTACCACGGACAAAGGGGGTGGCTACACCTTC
CDR3aa: CASSTTDKGGGYTF

v_gene: TRBV2
d_gene: NA
abundance: NA
j_gene: TRBJ1-1
CDR3nt: TGTGCCAGCAGTGGAGGACAGCTGTCTGAAGCTTTCTTT
CDR3aa: CASSGGQLSEAFF

v_gene: TRBV7-9
d_gene: NA
abundance: NA
j_gene: TRBJ2-3
CDR3nt: TGTGCCAGCAGCGGGGCTAGGATGAATACGCAGTATTTT
CDR3aa: CASSGARMNTQYF

v_gene: TRBV27
d_gene: NA
abundance: NA
j_gene: TRBJ2-3
CDR3nt: TGTGCCAGCAGTTTTTACAGCGGCGATACGCAGTATTTT
CDR3aa: CASSFYSGDTQYF

v_gene: TRBV7-2
d_gene: NA
abundance: NA
j_gene: TRBJ2-5
CDR3nt: TGTGCCAGCAGCTTAGCACGGGGTATAGAGACCCAGTACTTC
CDR3aa: CASSLARGIETQYF

v_gene: TRBV2
d_gene: NA
abundance: once
j_gene: TRBJ2-7
CDR3nt: TGTGCCAGCAGACTAGAAGGCGAGCAGTACTTC
CDR3aa: CASRLEGEQYF

v_gene: TRBV7-9
d_gene: TRBD1
abundance: few
j_gene: TRBJ1-4
CDR3nt: TGTGCCAGCAGCTTAGTGCTCTGGACAGGGTCCGAAAAACTGTTTTTT
CDR3aa: CASSLVLWTGSEKLFF

v_gene: TRBV21-1
d_gene: NA
abundance: NA
j_gene: TRBJ1-1
CDR3nt: TGTGCCAGCAGCAAAGGACGAAACAGGGAGTCATTGAGGCGGGCTGAAGCTTTCTTT
CDR3aa: CASSKGRNRESLRRAEAFF

v_gene: TRBV29-1
d_gene: TRBD1
abundance: NA
j_gene: TRBJ1-2
CDR3nt: TGCAGCGTTGAAGATCTGAGACAGGGGGGGGGCTACACCTTC
CDR3aa: CSVEDLRQGGGYTF

v_gene: TRBV6-5
d_gene: TRBD2
abundance: NA
j_gene: TRBJ2-1
CDR3nt: TGTGCCAGCAGTTATGGATATAGCGGGGACAATGAGCAGTTCTTC
CDR3aa: CASSYGYSGDNEQFF

v_gene: TRBV11-1
d_gene: TRBD1
abundance: NA
j_gene: TRBJ2-7
CDR3nt: TGTGCCAGCAGCTTAGTCGCAGGGGGTTTCCCCTACGAGCAGTACTTC
CDR3aa: CASSLVAGGFPYEQYF

v_gene: TRBV19
d_gene: TRBD1
abundance: NA
j_gene: TRBJ1-4
CDR3nt: TGTGCCAGTAGTACCGGACAGGGTGGCAAACTGTTTTTT
CDR3aa: CASSTGQGGKLFF

v_gene: TRBV7-2
d_gene: NA
abundance: few
j_gene: TRBJ1-2
CDR3nt: TGTGCCAGCAGCTCAAGACAGGCCTCAGGAAACACCTTC
CDR3aa: CASSSRQASGNTF

v_gene: TRBV30
d_gene: NA
abundance: NA
j_gene: TRBJ1-6
CDR3nt: TGTGCCTGGAGTCTAGGTGTAGCATATTCACCCCTCCACTTT
CDR3aa: CAWSLGVAYSPLHF

v_gene: TRBV9
d_gene: NA
abundance: NA
j_gene: TRBJ1-6
CDR3nt: TGTGCCAGCAGCGTAGCTACGGGTAATTCACCCCTCCACTTT
CDR3aa: CASSVATGNSPLHF

v_gene: TRBV15
d_gene: NA
abundance: once
j_gene: TRBJ2-3
CDR3nt: TGTGCCACCAGCACAGGGGAAGGGTCGACAGATACGCAGTATTTT
CDR3aa: CATSTGEGSTDTQYF

v_gene: TRBV30
d_gene: TRBD1
abundance: NA
j_gene: TRBJ1-2
CDR3nt: TGTGCCTGGAGGGAGACAGGGGGCGGTGGTGGCTACACCTTC
CDR3aa: CAWRETGGGGGYTF

v_gene: TRBV2
d_gene: TRBD1
abundance: NA
j_gene: TRBJ1-2
CDR3nt: TGTGCCAGACAGGGGGAGGGCTACACCTTC
CDR3aa: CARQGEGYTF

v_gene: TRBV30
d_gene: NA
abundance: few
j_gene: TRBJ1-1
CDR3nt: TGTGCCTGGAGTGTGACTGGGGGCGGTGAAGCTTTCTTT
CDR3aa: CAWSVTGGGEAFF

v_gene: TRBV11-3
d_gene: NA
abundance: NA
j_gene: TRBJ2-7
CDR3nt: TGTGCCAGCAGCTTAGGGCAGGGGCCTAGGGACGAGCAGTACTTC
CDR3aa: CASSLGQGPRDEQYF

v_gene: TRBV13
d_gene: NA
abundance: few
j_gene: TRBJ2-7
CDR3nt: TGTGCCAGCAGCATAGGGGGGACTGCTCCACCCTACGAGCAGTACTTC
CDR3aa: CASSIGGTAPPYEQYF

v_gene: TRBV27
d_gene: TRBD1
abundance: NA
j_gene: TRBJ2-5
CDR3nt: TGTGCCAGCAGTTCAATACGTGGCAGGGGGTACCAAGAGACCCAGTACTTC
CDR3aa: CASSSIRGRGYQETQYF